This T cell receptor (beta chain) was identified during a study of CXCR3-negative and CXCR3-positive naive CD8 T cells. The CDR3 is made up of 12 amino acids. CDR1 is DFQATT, CDR2 SNEGSKA, per germline (reference sequence). The libraries of TRB cDNA were prepared using 5' RACE with UMI labels. Using the 5' RACE reads, TCRdb records one entry per CDR3 protein without DNA. The repertoire table contains 90,000 to 100,000 distinct CDR3 sequences. This TCR was sampled from a human donor in good health. Some clones in this sample may be carry-over from other donors' samples. The V and J genes are TRBV20-1 and TRBJ2-1. The source material was naive CXCR3- CD8+ T cells from blood. As for subset: CD45RO-CCR7+CD27+CD95- naive CD8+ T cells lacking CXCR3 (TNR3-). This chain's CDR3 is CSARASWTEQFF.